The 32 T cell receptor beta chains listed next were all sequenced from one sample in a study of blood T cell repertoires in COVID-19. This table comes from immunoSEQ multiplex PCR, and its TCRdb copy is limited to in-frame clones, with some not included. The sample holds 75,000 to 95,000 clones, approximately 87% seen once. Material: peripheral blood. The receptors originated from a human donor in a cohort sampled during active COVID-19.

V is TRBV19 and J is TRBJ2-3; D is ambiguous. The germline CDR1 and CDR2 sequences are LNHDA and SQIVND (reference sequence). V was trimmed by 5 bases and J by 0 bases, leaving 9 bases between them. The CDR3 length is 14 residues. The CDR3 bases are TGTGCCAGTAGTCCCGTTAGCAGCACAGATACGCAGTATTTT. Its translation: CASSPVSSTDTQYF. The full variable domain, with the rest looked up from reference TRBV19 and TRBJ2-3, is DGGITQSPKYLFRKEGQNVTLSCEQNLNHDAMYWYRQDPGQGLRLIYYSQIVNDFQKGDIAEGYSVSREKKESFPLTVTSAQKNPTAFYLCASSPVSSTDTQYFGPGTRLTVL.

The J gene is TRBJ2-7, the V gene TRBV7-9; D perhaps matches TRBD1 (6 bases). The CDR3 is 14 amino acids. CDR1 is SEHNR and CDR2 is FQNEAQ in the germline V gene (reference sequence). Trimming stripped 1 base from V and 0 bases from J, with 7 bases between. DNA for the CDR3: TGTGCCAGCAGCTTAGACAGGGCCTCCTACGAGCAGTACTTC. Residues: CASSLDRASYEQYF.

The gene calls are TRBV13 and TRBJ2-7; D unresolved. V was trimmed by 5 bases and J by 2 bases, leaving 13 bases between them. Germline V gives CDR1 PRHDT, CDR2 FYEKMQ (reference sequence). CDR3 length equals 14 residues. Here the CDR3 reads CASSMAPRTYEQYF. For the CDR3, the DNA is TGTGCCAGCAGCATGGCCCCTAGGACCTACGAGCAGTACTTC.

The rearrangement uses TRBV11-2 and TRBJ2-3; D not certain. With 4 bases removed from V and 2 bases from J, the gap between germline ends came to 7 bases. Per the germline V gene, CDR1 is SGHAT and CDR2 is FQNNGV. The CDR3 is made up of 13 amino acids. Here the CDR3 reads CASSSGSTDTQYF. For the CDR3, the DNA is TGTGCCAGCAGCTCCGGGTCCACAGATACGCAGTATTTT. The variable domain in full, completed from reference TRBV11-2 and TRBJ2-3, reads EAGVAQSPRYKIIEKRQSVAFWCNPISGHATLYWYQQILGQGPKLLIQFQNNGVVDDSQLPKDRFSAERLKGVDSTLKIQPAKLEDSAVYLCASSSGSTDTQYFGPGTRLTVL.

The rearrangement joins TRBV6-1 to TRBJ2-7; 7 bases line up with TRBD1. Germline V lookup: CDR1 MNHNS, CDR2 SASEGT. V gave up 1 base and J gave up 0 bases; unmatched junction bases: 3. This CDR3 comprises 15 residues. CDR3 sequence (DNA): TGTGCCAGCAGTGAAGTGACAGGGACCTCCTACGAGCAGTACTTC. Protein product: CASSEVTGTSYEQYF.

V is TRBV3-1 (or the pseudogene TRBV3-2) and J is TRBJ2-1; 8 nucleotides line up with TRBD1. CDR3 length equals 17 residues. V trimming: 3 bases; J trimming: 7 bases; junction bases outside the gene matches: 14. Germline V gene data show CDR1 as LGHDT and CDR2 as YNNKEL (reference sequence). CDR3 nucleotide sequence: TGTGCCAGCAGCCATTATAGACAGGGGCGACCCCGAAATGAGCAGTTCTTC. Its protein is CASSHYRQGRPRNEQFF.

This clone came up a few times. V usage is TRBV28 and J usage is TRBJ1-5; tentatively, D is TRBD1 (5 bases). The CDR3 extends over 14 amino acids. The ends were cut back, 5 bases at V and 7 bases at J, with 15 bases in the middle. Germline V gives CDR1 MDHEN, CDR2 SYDVKM. The CDR3 DNA reads TGTGCCAGCAGTCAAGCGGGGGGTGGGCAGCCCCAGCATTTT. Translation: CASSQAGGGQPQHF. Using reference TRBV28 and TRBJ1-5 for the parts outside the CDR3, the full variable domain is DVKVTQSSRYLVKRTGEKVFLECVQDMDHENMFWYRQDPGLGLRLIYFSYDVKMKEKGDIPEGYSVSREKKERFSLILESASTNQTSMYLCASSQAGGGQPQHFGDGTRLSIL.

This clone was seen only once. This sequence joins TRBV24-1 and TRBJ2-6, with 9 bases fitting TRBD1. CDR1 KGHDR and CDR2 SFDVKD come from the germline V gene. V was clipped by 3 bases and J by 2 bases; unmatched bases: 7. The CDR3 is 18 residues long. The CDR3 region has the DNA TGTGCCACCAGTGATCCGGGACAGGGTGTCCCTGGGGCCAACGTCCTGACTTTC. Amino acids: CATSDPGQGVPGANVLTF.

The chain carries TRBV4-3 and TRBJ1-5; possible D gene TRBD1, 5 bases. Germline V gives CDR1 LGHNA, CDR2 YSLEER. The length of the CDR3 is 13 residues. The V end was cut by 4 bases, the J end by 4 bases, with 8 bases between. CDR3 sequence: CASSPDRNQPQHF. The DNA for the CDR3 is TGCGCCAGCAGCCCAGACAGAAATCAGCCCCAGCATTTT.

In DNA form, the CDR3 reads TGTGCCAGCAGTTTATTGGCCAGCGGGGGTCCGAATGAGCAGTTCTTC. This encodes CASSLLASGGPNEQFF. This chain links TRBV27 with TRBJ2-1; 8 bases align to TRBD2. J gave up 7 bases and V 1 base, and 9 bases lay outside the gene matches. The length of the CDR3 is 16 residues. Germline V gene data show CDR1 as MNHEY and CDR2 as SMNVEV (reference sequence).

This clone came up once. The chain joins TRBV19 to TRBJ2-6; possibly TRBD1 for D (6 bases). Germline CDR1 is LNHDA and CDR2 is SQIVND (reference sequence). V lost 7 bases and J 12 bases, leaving 16 bases between the germline ends. The CDR3 runs 13 residues. The CDR3 sequence: CASKDSGALVLTF. In DNA form, the CDR3 reads TGTGCCAGTAAGGACAGTGGGGCCCTCGTCCTGACTTTC.

V gene TRBV9 combines with J gene TRBJ2-2; D not certain. From germline, CDR1 is SGDLS and CDR2 YYNGEE. The CDR3 runs to 16 residues. V gave up 1 base and J gave up 2 bases, with 12 bases separating them. CDR3 in DNA: TGTGCCAGCAGCGTATTCTCCTCTGTAAACACCGGGGAGCTGTTTTTT. It yields the protein CASSVFSSVNTGELFF.

The genes are TRBV5-6 and TRBJ1-1; D may be TRBD1 (5 bases). The V and J ends lost 1 base and 5 bases respectively, with 15 bases between them. Germline assignment: CDR1 SGHDT and CDR2 YYEEEE. CDR3 size: 15 residues. Here the CDR3 DNA reads TGTGCCAGCAGCTTGAGAGTAAGGGGTTCGACTGAAGCTTTCTTT. Its protein is CASSLRVRGSTEAFF.

The rearrangement links TRBV27 to TRBJ1-1, with D maybe TRBD1 (6 bases). Trimming removed 6 bases at V and 6 bases at J, with 14 bases between. Germline V CDR1 and CDR2: MNHEY, SMNVEV (reference sequence). The CDR3 has 13 amino acids. The CDR3 DNA sequence: TGTGCCAGCAGACCCACAGGGAATCCTGAAGCTTTCTTT. Residues: CASRPTGNPEAFF.

The J gene is TRBJ1-5, the V gene TRBV21-1; the D segment call TRBD1 is taken from the table without a DNA check. TRBV21-1 is classified as a pseudogene. The CDR3 has 16 amino acids. DNA for the CDR3: TGTGCCAGCGGGCAGGTTAGGGGCGACTGGGGTCAGCCCCAGCATTTT. Protein: CASGQVRGDWGQPQHF.

The chain carries TRBV15 and TRBJ2-2, with 7 bases fitting TRBD1. With V trimmed by 3 bases and J by 3 bases, 7 bases remained unmatched. CDR1 is LNHNV and CDR2 is YYDKDF in the germline V gene (reference sequence). The CDR3 is 16 residues long. The CDR3 reads CATSSWGTDHTGELFF. CDR3 coding DNA: TGTGCCACCAGCAGTTGGGGGACAGACCACACCGGGGAGCTGTTTTTT.

The chain carries TRBV24-1 and TRBJ2-7, with a possible D match to TRBD2 (6 bases). Germline lookup yields CDR1 KGHDR and CDR2 SFDVKD. V shed 4 bases and J shed 1 base, with 13 bases lying between them. The CDR3 spans 15 residues. CDR3 DNA sequence: TGTGCCACCAGTGAGGACGGCGCGGGGTCCTACGAGCAGTACTTC. Its translation: CATSEDGAGSYEQYF.

The chain joins TRBV7-9 to TRBJ1-2; a weak D match, TRBD1 (6 bases). Per germline, CDR1 SEHNR and CDR2 FQNEAQ (reference sequence). This CDR3 is built from 16 residues. The V end lost 1 base, the J end lost 4 bases, and 16 bases lay between the germline ends. The CDR3 is CASSLVGGHGLYGYTF. The CDR3 DNA reads as TGTGCCAGCAGCTTAGTAGGGGGACACGGCCTCTATGGCTACACCTTC. The full variable domain, in which reference TRBV7-9 and TRBJ1-2 provide the parts outside the CDR3, is DTGVSQNPRHKITKRGQNVTFRCDPISEHNRLYWYRQTLGQGPEFLTYFQNEAQLEKSRLLSDRFSAERPKGSFSTLEIQRTEQGDSAMYLCASSLVGGHGLYGYTFGSGTRLTVV.

The count of this clone is one. The CDR3 sequence is CASSLDRVTPLHF. The CDR3 nucleotides are TGTGCCAGCAGCTTAGACAGGGTTACACCCCTCCACTTT. This sequence joins TRBV7-9 and TRBJ1-6, with D perhaps matching TRBD1 (6 bases). The V gene lost 1 base and the J gene lost 11 bases, with 9 bases spanning the gap. CDR1 SEHNR and CDR2 FQNEAQ come from the germline V gene (reference sequence). This CDR3 spans 13 amino acids.

This chain joins TRBV6-6 and TRBJ2-3; perhaps TRBD2 as D (5 bases). Deletions cut 5 bases from V and 4 bases from J, with 7 bases between. The length of the CDR3 is 12 residues. Looked up from germline, CDR1 is MNHNY and CDR2 is SVGAGI (reference sequence). The CDR3, as DNA: TGTGCCAGCAGTACTAGATCAGATACGCAGTATTTT. This gives the protein CASSTRSDTQYF.

Only one count was recorded for this clone. The V call is TRBV19, the J call TRBJ1-5; D remains unclear. Germline V gene sequence: CDR1 LNHDA, CDR2 SQIVND (reference sequence). Deletions cut 7 bases from V and 5 bases from J, with 12 bases between. The CDR3 runs 13 residues. This CDR3 is CASIGFGDQPQHF. The CDR3 DNA reads as TGTGCCAGTATCGGGTTTGGTGATCAGCCCCAGCATTTT.

This sequence joins TRBV9 and TRBJ1-3; D may be TRBD1 (5 bases). The V gene's germline CDR1 is SGDLS and CDR2 YYNGEE. The CDR3 is 15 residues long. The V gene lost 4 bases and the J gene lost 0 bases, with 11 bases spanning the gap. The CDR3 DNA sequence: TGTGCCAGCAGCCCCAGGGATGGCTCTGGAAACACCATATATTTT. Translation: CASSPRDGSGNTIYF.

The rearrangement links TRBV5-1 to TRBJ2-7, with 8 bases fitting TRBD1. Trimming took 2 bases from V and 2 from J; bases not matched to a gene: 6. Looked up from germline, CDR1 is SGHRS and CDR2 is YFSETQ. The CDR3 spans 15 residues. CDR3 DNA: TGCGCCAGCAGCTTACGACAGGGGCTCGCCTACGAGCAGTACTTC. It specifies CASSLRQGLAYEQYF.

The gene calls are TRBV30 and TRBJ2-7, with 11 bases fitting TRBD2. Trimming cost V 0 bases and J 9 bases; bases outside gene matches: 7. The CDR3 covers 14 residues. Germline values: CDR1 GTSNPN, CDR2 SVGIG (reference sequence). Here the CDR3 reads CAWSVIAGGTWQYF. The CDR3 nucleotides read TGTGCCTGGAGTGTTATAGCGGGGGGGACTTGGCAGTACTTC.

The chain uses TRBV5-5 and TRBJ1-2, with a tentative D call TRBD1 (5 bases). The germline V gene encodes CDR1 SGHKS and CDR2 YYEKEE (reference sequence). V was cut by 1 base and J by 3 bases, with 7 bases left in between. The CDR3 spans 13 residues. CDR3 sequence: CASSLSTDYGYTF. The CDR3, as DNA: TGTGCCAGCAGCTTGTCGACAGACTATGGCTACACCTTC.

V is TRBV7-3 and J is TRBJ1-1; D perhaps matches TRBD1 (5 bases). Between the trimmed V and J ends, which lost 1 base and 0 bases, there was a span of 12 bases. Germline V lookup: CDR1 SGHTA, CDR2 FQGTGA. The CDR3 runs 16 residues. The CDR3 DNA reads as TGTGCCAGCAGCTTAAGTGGACAAGAAATGAACACTGAAGCTTTCTTT. It is translated as CASSLSGQEMNTEAFF.

J is TRBJ2-1 and V is TRBV12-1; TRBD2 reflects the table's D call only, with no check against the DNA. TRBV12-1 is given as a pseudogene. This CDR3 has 19 residues. The CDR3 sequence: CASSEGLAGGLEGYNEQFF. The CDR3 DNA reads as TGTGCCAGCAGCGAGGGACTAGCGGGAGGACTTGAGGGATACAATGAGCAGTTCTTC.

The chain couples TRBV29-1 to TRBJ2-5, with 11 bases that match TRBD2. CDR1 and CDR2 from the germline V gene are SQVTM and ANQGSEA. Losses at the gene ends were 6 bases for V and 1 base for J; bases not matched to a gene: 1. The CDR3 runs to 13 residues. CDR3 sequence (DNA): TGCAGCGTACTAGCGGGGGCCCAAGAGACCCAGTACTTC. This sequence encodes CSVLAGAQETQYF.

This rearrangement joins TRBV11-2 to TRBJ2-7; perhaps TRBD1 as D (5 bases). The CDR3 loop spans 13 amino acids. CDR1 is SGHAT, CDR2 FQNNGV, per germline. V lost 5 bases to trimming and J lost 5 bases, with 13 bases between them. This CDR3 is CASSETGFHEQYF. CDR3 bases: TGTGCCAGCAGCGAAACAGGTTTTCACGAGCAGTACTTC.

V usage is TRBV11-2 and J usage is TRBJ1-2, with D hard to call. The CDR3 has 14 residues. V lost 0 bases, J lost 5 bases, and 10 bases lay in between. Germline V gene lookup returns CDR1 SGHAT and CDR2 FQNNGV. CDR3 DNA sequence: TGTGCCAGCAGCTTAGAGTACAGATCATATGGCTACACCTTC. Its protein is CASSLEYRSYGYTF.

This clone was observed a single time. The chain joins TRBV5-5 to TRBJ1-5; D may be TRBD1 (5 bases). Trimming cost V 0 bases and J 4 bases, with 8 bases left between them. CDR3 length: 14 amino acids. The germline V gene has CDR1 SGHKS and CDR2 YYEKEE (reference sequence). The CDR3 loop reads CASSLVGGNQPQHF. DNA for the CDR3: TGTGCCAGCAGCTTGGTGGGGGGGAATCAGCCCCAGCATTTT.

The chain is built from TRBV14 and TRBJ1-3; D is perhaps TRBD1 (6 bases). The ends were cut back, 5 bases at V and 0 bases at J, with 8 bases in the middle. This CDR3 comprises 14 residues. The germline V gene encodes CDR1 SGHDN and CDR2 FVKESK. The CDR3: CASSRDTSGNTIYF. The CDR3 nucleotides are TGTGCCAGCAGCAGGGACACCTCTGGAAACACCATATATTTT.